This T cell receptor beta chain was recorded in a study of cytomegalovirus exposure and HLA in healthy donors. The CDR3 covers 15 residues. CDR1 and CDR2 (germline): SGHDT, YYEEEE. The V gene end was trimmed by 4 bases and the J gene end by 2 bases; junction bases not matched to a gene: 5. It was with 60 Vbeta and 13 Jbeta primers that the PCR ran. TCRdb's table, derived via immunoSEQ multiplex PCR, lists solely in-frame clones and lacks some. The sample contains approximately 81,000 clones, roughly 83% of which appear only once. As to this clone: Its antigen remains unidentified.

Overall study results and limits: TCR beta chain V- and J-gene trimming was linked, in a later analysis, to a missense variant in DCLRE1C. The study recorded fewer than 200 TCR beta chains that were cytomegalovirus-associated. Later work found most CMV-associated TCR beta chains apparently HLA-restricted. Analysis was performed later, and it showed HLA-associated TCR beta chains to be more clonally expanded than equally common others.

The gene calls are TRBV5-6 and TRBJ2-7, with 11 bases identical to TRBD1. The sequence came from a woman between 45 and 60 years old in good health and CMV-seronegative. The sequenced material came from PBMCs. The CDR3, as DNA: TGTGCCAGCAGCGTCCAGGACAGGGGGCCCTACGAGCAGTACTTC. It encodes CASSVQDRGPYEQYF.